The 32 T cell receptor beta chains below were found in one sample sequenced in a study of T cell responses to AZD1222 COVID-19 vaccine. This table comes from immunoSEQ multiplex PCR, and its TCRdb copy is limited to in-frame clones, with some not included. The sample comprises about 200,000 clones, approximately 93% of which are singletons, and roughly 3.5% rests with the top ten. Sequenced here: peripheral blood, sampled 28 days after the second AZD1222 dose. The receptors shown here come from an adult who received the AZD1222 COVID-19 vaccine.

The chain joins TRBV11-2 to TRBJ1-4, with TRBD1 matching over 12 bases. The CDR3 spans 17 residues. CDR1 and CDR2 from the germline V gene are SGHAT and FQNNGV. V trimming: 5 bases; J trimming: 7 bases; junction bases outside the gene matches: 11. CDR3 sequence reads: CASSPSRGQGATEKLFF. The CDR3 DNA reads as TGTGCCAGCAGCCCATCAAGGGGACAGGGGGCGACTGAAAAACTGTTTTTT.

The chain recombines TRBV6-5 with TRBJ1-3, with 8 bases identical to TRBD1. The V gene's germline CDR1 is MNHEY and CDR2 SVGAGI. CDR3 length equals 15 residues. Trimming removed 6 bases from V and 2 bases from J; junction bases left unmatched: 6. Here the CDR3 reads CASSRQGATGNTIYF. DNA of the CDR3: TGTGCCAGCAGCCGCCAGGGGGCAACTGGAAACACCATATATTTT.

The chain couples TRBV6-5 to TRBJ2-3; the D gene is possibly TRBD1 (6 bases). The length of the CDR3 is 15 residues. Germline assignment: CDR1 MNHEY and CDR2 SVGAGI. V dropped 2 bases and J dropped 6 bases, with 15 bases sitting between them. CDR3 in DNA: TGTGCCAGCAGTTACCGCCGGGACACCCTCGATACGCAGTATTTT. This sequence encodes CASSYRRDTLDTQYF.

The gene calls are TRBV15 and TRBJ2-5; tentative D call: TRBD1 (6 bases). The V end was cut by 1 base, the J end by 2 bases, with 17 bases between. The CDR3 consists of 17 residues. Per germline, CDR1 LNHNV and CDR2 YYDKDF (reference sequence). The CDR3 is CATSRAEQGALQETQYF. DNA for the CDR3: TGTGCCACCAGCAGAGCCGAACAGGGAGCCCTTCAAGAGACCCAGTACTTC. The complete variable domain, with remaining parts taken from reference TRBV15 and TRBJ2-5, reads DAMVIQNPRYQVTQFGKPVTLSCSQTLNHNVMYWYQQKSSQAPKLLFHYYDKDFNNEADTPDNFQSRRPNTSFCFLDIRSPGLGDTAMYLCATSRAEQGALQETQYFGPGTRLLVL.

The V call is TRBV6-5, the J call TRBJ2-7; D perhaps matches TRBD2 (6 bases). The germline V and J ends were trimmed by 0 bases and 4 bases, with 10 bases remaining between them. Germline assignment: CDR1 MNHEY and CDR2 SVGAGI. The CDR3 covers 14 residues. CDR3 sequence: CASSYSGSGYEQYF. In DNA, the CDR3 is TGTGCCAGCAGTTACTCCGGGAGCGGGTACGAGCAGTACTTC.

V is TRBV6-5 and J is TRBJ2-3; the D is unclear. Germline V lookup: CDR1 MNHEY, CDR2 SVGAGI. V lost 5 bases and J lost 1, with 13 bases in between. The CDR3 covers 15 residues. The CDR3 DNA follows: TGTGCCAGCAGTATCCAGCTGTTCGGCACAGATACGCAGTATTTT. It is translated as CASSIQLFGTDTQYF.

In its sample, this clone was seen once. CDR3 loop: CASSSQGLAGNEQFF. The CDR3 DNA follows: TGTGCCAGTAGTTCCCAGGGACTAGCGGGCAATGAGCAGTTCTTC. J is TRBJ2-1 and V is TRBV19; 12 positions match TRBD2. Germline V gene data show CDR1 as LNHDA and CDR2 as SQIVND (reference sequence). Unmatched junction bases numbered 5, after V lost 5 bases and J lost 6 bases. CDR3 length: 15 amino acids.

The chain employs TRBV6-2 or TRBV6-3 and TRBJ2-6; TRBD1 matches 10 bases. V dropped 2 bases and J dropped 0; count of bases not matched to a gene: 7. Germline CDR1 and CDR2: MNHEY and SVGEGT. This CDR3 is built from 19 residues. CDR3 amino acids: CASSYPGDRGFSGANVLTF. In DNA, the CDR3 is TGTGCCAGCAGTTACCCCGGGGACAGGGGCTTCTCTGGGGCCAACGTCCTGACTTTC.

Concerning this clone: One junction end does not reproduce the germline sequence, and a read error may be involved. The chain joins TRBV3-1 (or the pseudogene TRBV3-2) to TRBJ1-3; 12 bases match TRBD1. Germline CDR1 and CDR2: LGHDT and YNNKEL (reference sequence). The CDR3 has 17 amino acids. CDR3 nucleotide sequence: TGTGCCAGCAGCCAGAATCCGGGACAGGGGGCTGGGAACACCATATATTTT. Translation: CASSQNPGQGAGNTIYF.

The rearrangement joins TRBV13 to TRBJ1-6; the match to TRBD1 covers 7 bases. This CDR3 contains 14 residues. Germline trimming cut 3 bases from V and 9 bases from J; bases unmatched to any gene: 5. Germline V CDR1 and CDR2: PRHDT, FYEKMQ (reference sequence). The CDR3 sequence: CASSLTGKSSPLHF. The DNA for the CDR3 is TGTGCCAGCAGCTTGACAGGGAAGAGTTCACCCCTCCACTTT.

The V gene is TRBV7-3, the J gene TRBJ2-2; 12 nucleotides agree with TRBD1. The CDR3 is 17 amino acids. Trimming took 5 bases from V and 3 from J; bases not matched to a gene: 7. Germline V gene lookup returns CDR1 SGHTA and CDR2 FQGTGA. The CDR3: CASSAGQGARDTGELFF. Here the CDR3 DNA reads TGTGCCAGCAGCGCGGGACAGGGGGCAAGGGACACCGGGGAGCTGTTTTTT.

For the CDR3, the DNA is TGTGCCAGCAGCCAAGTTCAGGGGCTCTGGGCCAACGTCCTGACTTTC. It yields the protein CASSQVQGLWANVLTF. V and J are TRBV3-1 (or the pseudogene TRBV3-2) and TRBJ2-6; a weak D match, TRBD1 (6 bases). The CDR3 runs 16 residues. Trimming cost V 1 base and J 5 bases, with 12 bases left between them. In germline, CDR1 is LGHDT, CDR2 YNNKEL (reference sequence).

This sequence joins TRBV28 and TRBJ1-5; D remains ambiguous. This CDR3 has 15 amino acids. The V and J ends lost 2 bases and 4 bases respectively, with 12 bases between them. In germline, CDR1 is MDHEN, CDR2 SYDVKM. Here the CDR3 DNA reads TGTGCCAGCAGTTTAAACACCAATTATAATCAGCCCCAGCATTTT. This encodes CASSLNTNYNQPQHF.

The V call is TRBV9, the J call TRBJ2-3, with TRBD2 identical over 9 bases. Germline CDR1 and CDR2: SGDLS and YYNGEE. V lost 3 bases and J lost 5; bases outside the gene matches: 10. The CDR3 consists of 16 residues. DNA of the CDR3: TGTGCCAGCAGCGCCGTGGGCGGGAGGGCCGTAGATACGCAGTATTTT. It is translated as CASSAVGGRAVDTQYF.

This sequence joins TRBV4-2 and TRBJ1-1; TRBD1 is a possible D gene (6 bases). With 0 bases removed from V and 0 bases from J, the gap between germline ends came to 8 bases. Germline V CDR1 and CDR2: LGHNA, YNFKEQ. The CDR3 consists of 15 residues. The CDR3 coding sequence is TGTGCCAGCAGCCAAGATGAGGGGGTGAACACTGAAGCTTTCTTT. It codes for CASSQDEGVNTEAFF.

V gene TRBV7-3 combines with J gene TRBJ1-1; D ambiguous. The length of the CDR3 is 13 residues. V was pared by 4 bases and J by 0 bases, with 6 bases between. Germline V gene data show CDR1 as SGHTA and CDR2 as FQGTGA. The CDR3 coding sequence is TGTGCCAGCAGCTCAGGACTGAACACTGAAGCTTTCTTT. It translates to CASSSGLNTEAFF.

The rearrangement links TRBV6-2 or TRBV6-3 to TRBJ2-4; 7 positions agree with TRBD1. The J segment lost 5 bases and the V segment lost 2 bases, leaving 12 bases of the junction unmatched. Germline V gene sequence: CDR1 MNHEY, CDR2 SVGEGT. The CDR3 length is 17 residues. This chain's CDR3 is CASSYRSGQVNENIQYF. The CDR3 DNA is TGTGCCAGCAGTTACCGCTCCGGACAGGTGAACGAAAACATTCAGTACTTC.

This clone was observed a single time. The V call is TRBV2, the J call TRBJ2-3; D unclear. This CDR3 contains 14 residues. From germline, CDR1 is SNHLY and CDR2 FYNNEI. Trimming stripped 4 bases from V and 0 bases from J, with 8 bases between. CDR3: CASSGAASTDTQYF. CDR3 in DNA: TGTGCCAGCAGTGGGGCAGCTAGCACAGATACGCAGTATTTT.

The chain recombines TRBV7-9 with TRBJ1-1; D possibly corresponds to TRBD1 (6 bases). Germline V gives CDR1 SEHNR, CDR2 FQNEAQ (reference sequence). With 5 bases removed from V and 5 bases from J, the gap between germline ends came to 18 bases. The length of the CDR3 is 15 residues. CDR3 protein: CASSARDNIVTEAFF. CDR3 DNA sequence: TGTGCCAGCAGCGCCCGGGACAACATTGTAACTGAAGCTTTCTTT.

The V and J genes are TRBV2 and TRBJ1-3; D gene unclear. Germline CDR1 and CDR2: SNHLY and FYNNEI. The CDR3 spans 14 residues. V lost 4 bases, J lost 2 bases, and 9 bases lay in between. DNA of the CDR3: TGTGCCAGCAGTGGGTACAGTACTGGAAACACCATATATTTT. Protein product: CASSGYSTGNTIYF.

This sequence joins TRBV7-3 and TRBJ2-1; unclear D gene. Per the germline V gene, CDR1 is SGHTA and CDR2 is FQGTGA. Trimming left V 3 bases short and J 10 bases short, with 10 bases between. The CDR3 loop spans 12 amino acids. The CDR3 sequence is CASSFQDNEQFF. The DNA for the CDR3 is TGTGCCAGCAGCTTCCAGGATAACGAGCAGTTCTTC.

The gene calls are TRBV9 and TRBJ2-1; D is uncertain. The germline V gene encodes CDR1 SGDLS and CDR2 YYNGEE. This CDR3 comprises 15 residues. V was trimmed by 4 bases and J by 11 bases, leaving 22 bases between them. CDR3 nucleotide sequence: TGTGCCAGCAGCCCAAACCCCCTCTACAATGAGCAGCAGTTCTTC. This gives the protein CASSPNPLYNEQQFF.

This chain uses TRBV30 with TRBJ1-2; D gene uncertain. The length of the CDR3 is 15 residues. The germline gives CDR1 GTSNPN, CDR2 SVGIG (reference sequence). V shed 0 bases and J shed 3 bases, with 14 bases lying between them. This chain's CDR3 is CAWSVRGGTYYGYTF. The CDR3 nucleotides are TGTGCCTGGAGTGTACGAGGAGGCACCTACTATGGCTACACCTTC.

This rearrangement joins TRBV29-1 to TRBJ2-3; tentatively, D is TRBD2 (6 bases). The germline V and J ends were trimmed by 8 bases and 6 bases, with 21 bases remaining between them. The CDR3 consists of 14 residues. The germline V gene encodes CDR1 SQVTM and CDR2 ANQGSEA. CDR3 region: CSFTGTHRFDTQYF. The DNA for the CDR3 is TGCAGCTTCACCGGGACTCACAGGTTTGATACGCAGTATTTT.

The rearrangement uses TRBV2 and TRBJ1-1, with 9 bases matching TRBD1. V shed 7 bases and J 6 bases; nucleotides not matched to a gene: 12. The CDR3 totals 15 residues. Looked up from germline, CDR1 is SNHLY and CDR2 is FYNNEI. The CDR3 nucleotides read TGTGCCAGCACCCCCACAGGGGGCTGGGGCCCTGAAGCTTTCTTT. Translation: CASTPTGGWGPEAFF.

The chain is built from TRBV18 and TRBJ2-4; TRBD1 might be the D (6 bases). CDR1 KGHSH and CDR2 LQKENI come from the germline V gene. This CDR3 spans 13 amino acids. The V end was cut by 2 bases, the J end by 7 bases, with 9 bases between. This CDR3 reads CASSPGGSNIQYF. CDR3 sequence (DNA): TGTGCCAGCTCACCAGGGGGCTCTAACATTCAGTACTTC.

Of note for this clone: Compared with germline, one end of the junction differs, possibly owing to a read error. The DNA for the CDR3 is TGTGCTAGCAGCCGTACCAGCTTACAGGGCTCGAACACCGGGGAGCTGTTTTTT. Residues: CASSRTSLQGSNTGELFF. The chain has TRBV7-7 and TRBJ2-2; the D gene is possibly TRBD1 (6 bases). CDR1 SSHAT and CDR2 FNYEAQ come from the germline V gene (reference sequence). CDR3 length equals 18 residues. Using reference TRBV7-7 and TRBJ2-2 for the parts outside the CDR3, the full variable domain is GAGVSQSPRYKVTKRGQDVTLRCDPISSHATLYWYQQALGQGPEFLTYFNYEAQPDKSGLPSDRFSAERPEGSISTLTIQRTEQRDSAMYRCASSRTSLQGSNTGELFFGEGSRLTVL.

This chain joins TRBV28 and TRBJ2-2, with 9 bases lining up with TRBD2. This CDR3 region has 16 residues. V shed 0 bases, J shed 4 bases, and the junction held 3 bases outside the gene matches. Per the germline V gene, CDR1 is MDHEN and CDR2 is SYDVKM. CDR3 nucleotide sequence: TGTGCCAGCAGTTTATGGACTAGCGGCAGCACCGGGGAGCTGTTTTTT. Protein: CASSLWTSGSTGELFF.

V and J are TRBV12-5 and TRBJ1-2; tentatively, D is TRBD1 (5 bases). Trimming removed 2 bases at V and 0 bases at J, with 16 bases between. The V gene's germline CDR1 is LGHNT and CDR2 FRNRAP. The length of the CDR3 is 17 residues. CDR3 amino acids: CASGLSVAGPANYGYTF. CDR3 sequence (DNA): TGTGCTAGTGGTTTGTCCGTAGCGGGGCCAGCTAACTATGGCTACACCTTC.

V gene TRBV5-1 combines with J gene TRBJ1-2; the D gene is possibly TRBD1 (5 bases). This CDR3 region has 12 residues. V was cut by 3 bases and J by 5 bases, with 8 bases left in between. The germline gives CDR1 SGHRS, CDR2 YFSETQ. The CDR3: CASSSRTYGYTF. Written as DNA, the CDR3 is TGCGCCAGCAGCTCGAGGACATATGGCTACACCTTC. The full variable domain, rest sourced from reference TRBV5-1 and TRBJ1-2, is KAGVTQTPRYLIKTRGQQVTLSCSPISGHRSVSWYQQTPGQGLQFLFEYFSETQRNKGNFPGRFSGRQFSNSRSEMNVSTLELGDSALYLCASSSRTYGYTFGSGTRLTVV.

The rearrangement links TRBV27 to TRBJ1-2; no clear D. Germline-derived CDR1 and CDR2 are MNHEY and SMNVEV (reference sequence). V was cut by 7 bases and J by 0 bases, with 9 bases left in between. The CDR3 extends over 13 amino acids. The CDR3 nucleotides read TGTGCCAGCAAATGGAAAGCTAACTATGGCTACACCTTC. Its protein product is CASKWKANYGYTF.

This clone occurred a few times. The rearrangement joins TRBV5-4 to TRBJ2-2; D ambiguous. This CDR3 region has 15 residues. V dropped 1 base and J dropped 2 bases, with 9 bases sitting between them. Germline assignment: CDR1 SGHNT and CDR2 YYREEE (reference sequence). The CDR3: CASSLSPGNTGELFF. The DNA for the CDR3 is TGTGCCAGCAGCTTGTCTCCCGGCAACACCGGGGAGCTGTTTTTT.